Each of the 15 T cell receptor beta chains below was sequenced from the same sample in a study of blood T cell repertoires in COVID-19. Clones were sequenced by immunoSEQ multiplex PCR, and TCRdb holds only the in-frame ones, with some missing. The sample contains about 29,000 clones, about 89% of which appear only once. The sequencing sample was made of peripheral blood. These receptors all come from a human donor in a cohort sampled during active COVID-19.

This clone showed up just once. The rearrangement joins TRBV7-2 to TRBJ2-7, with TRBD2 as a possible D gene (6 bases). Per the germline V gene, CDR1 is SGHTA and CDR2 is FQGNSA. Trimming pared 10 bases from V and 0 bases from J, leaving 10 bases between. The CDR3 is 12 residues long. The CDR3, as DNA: TGTGCCACCGGGACTGACTCCTACGAGCAGTACTTC. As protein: CATGTDSYEQYF.

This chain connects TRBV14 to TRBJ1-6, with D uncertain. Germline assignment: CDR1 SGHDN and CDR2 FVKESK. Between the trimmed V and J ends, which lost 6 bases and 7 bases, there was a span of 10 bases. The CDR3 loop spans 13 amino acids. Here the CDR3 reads CASSLTWNSPLHF. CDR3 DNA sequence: TGTGCCAGCAGTCTTACTTGGAATTCACCCCTCCACTTT.

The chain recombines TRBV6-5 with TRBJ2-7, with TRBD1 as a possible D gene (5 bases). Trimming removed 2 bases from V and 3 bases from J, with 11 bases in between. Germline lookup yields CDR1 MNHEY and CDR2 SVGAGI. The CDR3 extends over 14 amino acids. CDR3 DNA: TGTGCCAGCAGTTACAAACAGGCGCACTACGAGCAGTACTTC. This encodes CASSYKQAHYEQYF.

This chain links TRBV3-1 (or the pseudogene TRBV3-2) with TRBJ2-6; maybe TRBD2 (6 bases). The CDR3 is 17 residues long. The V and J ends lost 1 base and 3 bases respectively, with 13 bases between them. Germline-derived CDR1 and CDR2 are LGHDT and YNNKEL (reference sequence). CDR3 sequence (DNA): TGTGCCAGCAGCCAAGGGAGGGGCGGGTATGGGGCCAACGTCCTGACTTTC. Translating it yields CASSQGRGGYGANVLTF.

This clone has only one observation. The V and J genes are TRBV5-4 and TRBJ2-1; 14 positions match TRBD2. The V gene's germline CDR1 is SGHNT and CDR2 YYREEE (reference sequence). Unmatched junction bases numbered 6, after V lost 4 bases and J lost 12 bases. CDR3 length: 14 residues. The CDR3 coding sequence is TGTGCCAGCAGCCCCCGGACTAGCGGGGGGACGCAGTTCTTC. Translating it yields CASSPRTSGGTQFF.

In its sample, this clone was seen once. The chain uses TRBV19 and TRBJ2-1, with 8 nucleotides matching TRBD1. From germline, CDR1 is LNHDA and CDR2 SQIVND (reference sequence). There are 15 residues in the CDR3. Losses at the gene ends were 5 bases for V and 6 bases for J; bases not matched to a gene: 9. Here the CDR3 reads CASSVSGGWGNEQFF. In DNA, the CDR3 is TGTGCCAGTAGTGTTTCAGGGGGCTGGGGCAATGAGCAGTTCTTC.

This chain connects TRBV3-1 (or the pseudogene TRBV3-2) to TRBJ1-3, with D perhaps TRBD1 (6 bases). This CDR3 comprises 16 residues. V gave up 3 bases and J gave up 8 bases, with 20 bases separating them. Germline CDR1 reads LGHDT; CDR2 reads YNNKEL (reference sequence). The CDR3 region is CASSQDSTSSRDTIYF. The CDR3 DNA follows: TGTGCCAGCAGCCAGGACAGTACCTCTTCTCGGGACACCATATATTTT.

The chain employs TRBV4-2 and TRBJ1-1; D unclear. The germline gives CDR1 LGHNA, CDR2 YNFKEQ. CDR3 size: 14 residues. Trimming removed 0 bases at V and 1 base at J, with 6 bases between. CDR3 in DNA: TGTGCCAGCAGCCAAGAAAAACAGAACACTGAAGCTTTCTTT. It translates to CASSQEKQNTEAFF.

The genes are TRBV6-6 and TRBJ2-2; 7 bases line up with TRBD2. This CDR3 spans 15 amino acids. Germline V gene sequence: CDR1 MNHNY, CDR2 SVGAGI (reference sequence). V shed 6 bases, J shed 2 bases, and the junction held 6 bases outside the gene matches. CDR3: CASRPAGVNTGELFF. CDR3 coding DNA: TGTGCCAGCAGGCCGGCGGGGGTAAACACCGGGGAGCTGTTTTTT.

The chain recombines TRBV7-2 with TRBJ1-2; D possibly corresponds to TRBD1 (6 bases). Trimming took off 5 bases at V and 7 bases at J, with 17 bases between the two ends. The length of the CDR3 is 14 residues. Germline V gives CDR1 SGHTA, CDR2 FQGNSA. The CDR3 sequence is CASSARVGAGGYTF. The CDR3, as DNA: TGTGCCAGCAGCGCCCGAGTGGGGGCGGGTGGCTACACCTTC.

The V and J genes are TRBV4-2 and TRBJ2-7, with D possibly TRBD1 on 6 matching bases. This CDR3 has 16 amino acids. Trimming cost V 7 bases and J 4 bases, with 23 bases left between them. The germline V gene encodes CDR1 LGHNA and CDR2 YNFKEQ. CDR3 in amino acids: CASTPTSGVGSYEQYF. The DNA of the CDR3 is TGTGCCAGCACCCCTACCTCAGGGGTCGGTTCGTACGAGCAGTACTTC.

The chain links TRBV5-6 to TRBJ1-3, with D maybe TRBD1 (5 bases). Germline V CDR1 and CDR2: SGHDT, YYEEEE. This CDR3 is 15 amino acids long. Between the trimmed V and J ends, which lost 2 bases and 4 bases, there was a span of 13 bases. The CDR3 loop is CASSLRGGAGNTIYF. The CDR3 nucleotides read TGTGCCAGCAGCTTAAGAGGAGGGGCCGGAAACACCATATATTTT.

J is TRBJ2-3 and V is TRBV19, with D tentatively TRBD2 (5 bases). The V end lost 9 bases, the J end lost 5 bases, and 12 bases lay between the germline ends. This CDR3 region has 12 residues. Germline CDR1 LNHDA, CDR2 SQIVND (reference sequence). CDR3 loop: CASRLSGDTQYF. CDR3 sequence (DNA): TGTGCCAGCAGACTGAGCGGAGATACGCAGTATTTT.

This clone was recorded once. CDR3 in DNA: TGTGCCAGCAGCCAAGTTCGGGGGGCAGCTGAGACCCAGTACTTC. Protein product: CASSQVRGAAETQYF. The chain uses TRBV3-1 (or the pseudogene TRBV3-2) and TRBJ2-5; D is perhaps TRBD2 (7 bases). V was trimmed by 1 base and J by 5 bases, leaving 14 bases between them. Germline loops: CDR1 LGHDT, CDR2 YNNKEL (reference sequence). The CDR3 spans 15 residues.

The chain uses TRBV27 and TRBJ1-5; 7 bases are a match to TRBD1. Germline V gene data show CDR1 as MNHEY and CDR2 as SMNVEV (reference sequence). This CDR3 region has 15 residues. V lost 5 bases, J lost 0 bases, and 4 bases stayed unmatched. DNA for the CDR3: TGTGCCAGCAGTCCAGGGGGGTTTAGCAATCAGCCCCAGCATTTT. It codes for CASSPGGFSNQPQHF.